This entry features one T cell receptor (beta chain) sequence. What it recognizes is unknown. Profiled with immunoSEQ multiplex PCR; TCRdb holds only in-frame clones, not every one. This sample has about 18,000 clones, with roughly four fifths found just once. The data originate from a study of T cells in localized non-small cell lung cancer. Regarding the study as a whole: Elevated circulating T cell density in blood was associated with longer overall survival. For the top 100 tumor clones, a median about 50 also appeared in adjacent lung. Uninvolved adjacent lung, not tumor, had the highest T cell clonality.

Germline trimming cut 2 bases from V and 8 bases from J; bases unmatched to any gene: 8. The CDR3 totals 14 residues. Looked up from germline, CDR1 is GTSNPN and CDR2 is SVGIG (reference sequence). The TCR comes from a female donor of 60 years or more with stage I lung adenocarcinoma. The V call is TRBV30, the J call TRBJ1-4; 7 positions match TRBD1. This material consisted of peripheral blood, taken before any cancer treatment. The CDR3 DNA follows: TGTGCCTGGAGTAAGGGGGCGCGTAGCGAAAAACTGTTTTTT. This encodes CAWSKGARSEKLFF.